Listed below are T cell receptor beta chains from one sample, sequenced in a study of T cell responses to AZD1222 COVID-19 vaccine. The table came from immunoSEQ multiplex PCR; TCRdb's copy has only in-frame clones and leaves some out. The sample lists about 270,000 clones, around 92% occurring once. Sequences were derived from peripheral blood, sampled 28 days after the second AZD1222 dose. Receptors originate from an adult who received the AZD1222 COVID-19 vaccine. CDR3s include the opening cysteine and the closing phenylalanine or tryptophan. Each record gives: J gene, clone size, V gene, D gene, CDR3 DNA, CDR3 protein. The D gene is left open where the match is weak. Clone sizes are given selectively: once, few, many, or a class where the clone is expanded.

TRBJ2-2 - TRBV7-3 - TGTGCCAGCAGCTCTTCAACGGGGTGGACCGGGGAGCTGTTTTTT CASSSSTGWTGELFF
TRBJ2-3 - TRBV12-3/TRBV12-4 - TGTGCCACCTCTAGCACAGATACGCAGTATTTT CATSSTDTQYF
TRBJ1-6 - TRBV6-5 - TGTGCCAGCAGTTACCCGCAGGGGTTGGCAGATTCACCCCTCCACTTT CASSYPQGLADSPLHF
TRBJ1-2 - TRBV7-9 - TGTGCCAGCAGCTTGGCGGGGGACTATGGCTACACCTTC CASSLAGDYGYTF
TRBJ1-5 - TRBV5-5 TRBD1 TGTGCCAGCAGCTTGACCGACAGGGCGCACAATCAGCCCCAGCATTTT CASSLTDRAHNQPQHF
TRBJ2-7 - TRBV28 - TGTGCCAGCAGCAAGTCACGGGACCCCTACGAGCAGTACTTC CASSKSRDPYEQYF
TRBJ2-7 - TRBV28 - TGTGCCAGCAGTGCTGGGGGAGTTGGAGTCTACGAGCAGTACTTC CASSAGGVGVYEQYF
TRBJ1-1 - TRBV28 TRBD1 TGTGCCAGCAGTTTACCCGCTCAGACAGGGTCCATGAACACTGAAGCTTTCTTT CASSLPAQTGSMNTEAFF
TRBJ2-1 - TRBV13 - TGTGCCAGCAGCTTAGCCCTCACCTCCTACAATGAGCAGTTCTTC CASSLALTSYNEQFF
TRBJ2-5 - TRBV3-1/TRBV3-2 - TGTGCCAGCAGCCAAGAAGGAGGGGGCCGTAAATGGGAGACCCAGTACTTC CASSQEGGGRKWETQYF
TRBJ2-7 - TRBV10-3 - TGTGCCATCGGGGCAGGGGGAGGCTACGAGCAGTACTTC CAIGAGGGYEQYF
TRBJ2-5 many TRBV7-9 - TGTGCCAGCAGCTTAAATGAGGCCCAGTACTTC CASSLNEAQYF
TRBJ1-2 - TRBV5-1 TRBD1 TGCGCCAGCAGCTTGGCAGGACGGGACAGGGGGCACTATGGCTACACCTTC CASSLAGRDRGHYGYTF
TRBJ1-1 once TRBV3-1/TRBV3-2 TRBD1 TGTGCCAGCAGCCATCGGGACAGGGCACACACTGAAGCTTTCTTT CASSHRDRAHTEAFF
TRBJ2-2 - TRBV2 TRBD1 TGTGCCAGCAGTCGGGACAGGCGGACCGGGGAGCTGTTTTTT CASSRDRRTGELFF
TRBJ1-1 few TRBV7-2 - TGTGCCAGCAGCTTAGGGCGCGGGAACACTGAAGCTTTCTTT CASSLGRGNTEAFF
TRBJ1-1 - TRBV18 TRBD1 TGTGCCAGCTCACCTGGGACAGGGAACACTGAAGCTTTCTTT CASSPGTGNTEAFF
TRBJ1-3 - TRBV5-5 - TGTGCCAGCAGTTTACAGGGTTCTGGAAACACCATATATTTT CASSLQGSGNTIYF
TRBJ2-5 - TRBV28 - TGTGCCATCGAGCCGGGGGCGGGCGAGACCCAGTACTTC CAIEPGAGETQYF
TRBJ2-1 - TRBV2 TRBD2 TGTGCCAGCAGTGAATTAGGAGCGGGGGGTTACAATGAGCAGTTCTTC CASSELGAGGYNEQFF
TRBJ1-5 - TRBV2 - TGTGCCAGCAGGACGGGACGCCCAGGCAATCAGCCCCAGCATTTT CASRTGRPGNQPQHF
TRBJ2-3 - TRBV7-2 TRBD2 TGTGCCAGCCTGGGGGAGGGCCGGAGCACAGATACGCAGTATTTT CASLGEGRSTDTQYF
TRBJ1-2 - TRBV7-9 - TGTGCCAGCAGCTCAAGACAGGCCCTAGGCTATGGCTACACCTTC CASSSRQALGYGYTF
TRBJ1-1 - TRBV11-2 - TGTGCCAGCAGCGCGAGGGGGGGTCGGGGCACTGAAGCTTTCTTT CASSARGGRGTEAFF
TRBJ2-7 once TRBV7-9 - TGTGCCAGCAGCCCCCCCCGGGTGGCCTACGAGCAGTACTTC CASSPPRVAYEQYF
TRBJ1-3 - TRBV6-6 - TGTGCCAGCAGCTTATCGGGCTCTGGAAACACCATATATTTT CASSLSGSGNTIYF
TRBJ1-4 few TRBV4-1 - TGCGCCAGCAGCCCGGTCGGTGAAAAACTGTTTTTT CASSPVGEKLFF
TRBJ1-6 - TRBV25-1 - TGTGCCAGCAGTGGATACGGGGGAGCAAATTCACCCCTCCACTTT CASSGYGGANSPLHF
TRBJ2-5 - TRBV12-3/TRBV12-4 - TGTGCCAGCAGTTTAAGGCGGCGAGAGACCCAGTACTTC CASSLRRRETQYF
TRBJ1-3 - TRBV5-1 - TGCGCCAGCAGCATGGACGGTGGAAACACCATATATTTT CASSMDGGNTIYF
TRBJ2-7 - TRBV6-5 - TGTGCCAGCAGCCAACTTCGGGGGCCGCAGTACTTC CASSQLRGPQYF
TRBJ1-2 - TRBV25-1 - TGTGCCAGCAGTGTAGCAGACTATGGCTACACCTTC CASSVADYGYTF
TRBJ1-6 - TRBV7-9 - TGTGCCAGCAGCTACGGCTCCTATAATTCACCCCTCCACTTT CASSYGSYNSPLHF
TRBJ1-5 - TRBV28 - TGTGCCAGCAGCCTGGGACGTCAGCCCCAGCATTTT CASSLGRQPQHF
TRBJ2-3 - TRBV28 TRBD1 TGTGCCAGCAGTTCGCCGGGACAGGGAGGCTGGAATACGCAGTATTTT CASSSPGQGGWNTQYF
TRBJ1-6 - TRBV27 - TGTGCCAGCAGACAGGAGAATAATTCACCCCTCCACTTT CASRQENNSPLHF
TRBJ2-7 - TRBV18 - TGTGCCAGCTCACCACCGTTTTCAGGGGTCGATGGTAGAGAGCAGTACTTC CASSPPFSGVDGREQYF
TRBJ1-2 - TRBV24-1 - TGTGCCACCAGTACCGGGACAAGGCTCAGCTACACCTTC CATSTGTRLSYTF
TRBJ1-5 - TRBV19 TRBD1 TGTGCCAGTAGTGAACAGGGGGCCCAGCCCCAGCATTTT CASSEQGAQPQHF
TRBJ2-5 once TRBV4-1 - TGCGCCAGCAGCCAAGATTTGACAGTACAAGAGACCCAGTACTTC CASSQDLTVQETQYF
TRBJ2-7 - TRBV19 TRBD1 TGTGCCAGTAGTGTACAGGGGGTACCCTCCGAGCAGTACTTC CASSVQGVPSEQYF
TRBJ2-2 - TRBV28 TRBD1 TGTGCCAGCAGACTTTCCGGGACAGGGAGCACCGGGGAGCTGTTTTTT CASRLSGTGSTGELFF
TRBJ2-7 - TRBV29-1 - TGCAGCGTTGGGTTGACTACCGAGCAGTACTTC CSVGLTTEQYF
TRBJ2-3 - TRBV5-4 TRBD2 TGTGCCAGCAGCCTCCGAACTAGCGGGTCTAGCACAGATACGCAGTATTTT CASSLRTSGSSTDTQYF
TRBJ1-6 - TRBV2 - TGTGCCAGCAGTGGGATGGGCGGGGTAGATAATTCACCCCTCCACTTT CASSGMGGVDNSPLHF
TRBJ2-1 - TRBV9 TRBD1 TGTGCCAGCAGCTCCCAGGGGGCGCGGGGTGAGCAGTTCTTC CASSSQGARGEQFF
TRBJ1-6 - TRBV5-4 - TGTGCCAGCAGCTTGGAAGAGAATTCACCCCTCCACTTT CASSLEENSPLHF
TRBJ2-7 - TRBV6-6 TRBD2 TGTGCCAGCAGCGACCCGGGACTAGCGGGTTCCTACGAGCAGTACTTC CASSDPGLAGSYEQYF
TRBJ1-1 once TRBV7-9 - TGTGCCAGCAGCCCGAACAGGGCTCAGAGTCTTTCGAACACTGAAGCTTTCTTT CASSPNRAQSLSNTEAFF